The 21 T cell receptor beta chains presented below share a single source sample, sequenced in a study of CD8+CD57+ T cells in acquired aplastic anemia. The study profiled TCR beta VDJ and CDR3 using genomic DNA as template. Each CDR3 protein is one row after TCRdb ran MiXCR on the reads. Among some 220,000 distinct CDR3 sequences, roughly 35% were seen once, and the ten largest hold around 1.1%. Material: sorted CD4+, CD8+, or CD8+CD57+ T cells (not recorded which) from PBMCs. These receptors all stem from a human donor in good health, serving as a control.

This clonotype showed up many times. J is TRBJ2-6 and V is TRBV2; TRBD1 aligns across 10 bases. Germline values: CDR1 SNHLY, CDR2 FYNNEI. V lost 7 bases, J lost 0 bases, and 3 bases stayed unmatched. The CDR3 is made up of 16 amino acids. CDR3 bases: TGTGCCAGCAATTGGGACAGGGGCTCTGGGGCCAACGTCCTGACTTTC. Translating gives CASNWDRGSGANVLTF.

This clonotype was recorded many times. The rearrangement uses TRBV5-1 and TRBJ1-2; tentatively, D is TRBD1 (5 bases). V was pared by 3 bases and J by 8 bases, with 11 bases between. The length of the CDR3 is 12 residues. Looked up from germline, CDR1 is SGHRS and CDR2 is YFSETQ. The CDR3 sequence is CASSWGDGGYTF. In DNA, the CDR3 is TGCGCCAGCAGCTGGGGGGACGGCGGCTACACCTTC.

In this sample, this clonotype turned up many times. One junction end disagrees with the germline gene, perhaps due to a read error. The rearrangement links TRBV20-1 to TRBJ2-5; D may be TRBD1 or TRBD2 (5 bases each). This CDR3 contains 11 residues. Germline V CDR1 and CDR2: DFQATT, SNEGSKA (reference sequence). The CDR3 DNA is TGTTCGGGGCTGTCCCAAGAGACCCAGTACTTC. As protein: CSGLSQETQYF.

This sequence joins TRBV6-2 or TRBV6-3 and TRBJ2-3, with D perhaps TRBD2 (5 bases). Trimming left V 2 bases short and J 4 bases short, with 22 bases between. The germline V gene encodes CDR1 MNHEY and CDR2 SVGEGT. CDR3 length equals 18 residues. As DNA, the CDR3 is TGTGCCAGCAGTTACACGTCCACGCGGGTCTCCCCCCCAGATACGCAGTATTTT. Protein product: CASSYTSTRVSPPDTQYF.

With regard to this clonotype: Just one base apart from a much larger clone, this may be a read error. The CDR3 region has the DNA TGTGCCAGTAGTATGCGGACAGGGCCGGGCACTGAAGCTTTCTTT. It yields the protein CASSMRTGPGTEAFF. The gene calls are TRBV19 and TRBJ1-1; 8 bases align to TRBD1. The CDR3 extends over 15 amino acids. Germline V gene sequence: CDR1 LNHDA, CDR2 SQIVND (reference sequence). Losses at the gene ends were 3 bases for V and 4 bases for J; bases not matched to a gene: 7.

V and J are TRBV7-6 and TRBJ1-1; D unclear. CDR1 SGHVS and CDR2 FNYEAQ come from the germline V gene. V shed 4 bases and J shed 0 bases, with 12 bases lying between them. This CDR3 contains 15 residues. In nucleotides, the CDR3 is TGTGCCAGCAGCTCGGTCAACGGGGTGAACACTGAAGCTTTCTTT. Translated: CASSSVNGVNTEAFF.

This clonotype was seen more than once but under ten times. V gene TRBV12-3 or TRBV12-4 combines with J gene TRBJ2-7; 7 nucleotides match TRBD2. The CDR3 contains 14 residues. The V and J ends lost 3 bases and 6 bases, in that order; junction bases with no gene match: 8. Here the CDR3 DNA reads TGTGCCAGCAGTTTCACTCGCCCGGGGGGCGAGCAGTACTTC. Its protein is CASSFTRPGGEQYF.

This clonotype was detected only a few times. The rearrangement joins TRBV20-1 to TRBJ2-1; 7 nucleotides line up with TRBD2. There are 16 residues in the CDR3. V shed 1 base, J shed 2 bases, and the junction held 8 bases outside the gene matches. CDR1 DFQATT and CDR2 SNEGSKA come from the germline V gene (reference sequence). Here the CDR3 DNA reads TGCAGTGCTAGAGGGGCTGGCGGGAGTACCTACAATGAGCAGTTCTTC. It yields the protein CSARGAGGSTYNEQFF.

There are many counts of this clonotype. This chain links TRBV19 with TRBJ1-2; TRBD1 matches at 7 bases. The CDR3 extends over 14 amino acids. The V gene's germline CDR1 is LNHDA and CDR2 SQIVND (reference sequence). The V segment lost 1 base and the J segment 5 bases; nucleotides outside the gene matches: 4. The CDR3 nucleotides read TGTGCCAGTAGTATAGTTGAGACAGGGTATGGCTACACCTTC. Translation gives CASSIVETGYGYTF.

Details on this clonotype: Mismatch with germline at one junction end may stem from a read error. The chain uses TRBV10-3 and TRBJ1-2, with 8 bases fitting TRBD1. This CDR3 has 14 residues. The germline V gene has CDR1 ENHRY and CDR2 SYGVKD. The CDR3 DNA reads as TGTACCATCAGTGATCAGGGGGCTGACTATGGCTACACCTTC. Amino acid sequence: CTISDQGADYGYTF.

The sample holds a few counts of this clonotype. The J gene is TRBJ2-3, the V gene TRBV10-2; D possibly corresponds to TRBD1 (6 bases). The CDR3 has 18 amino acids. V was cut by 7 bases and J by 10 bases, with 33 bases left in between. CDR1 is WSHSY and CDR2 is SAAADI in the germline V gene. The CDR3 here is CASKMGSPGESARNPQYF. In nucleotides, the CDR3 is TGCGCCAGCAAGATGGGCTCTCCAGGGGAGTCAGCCCGCAACCCGCAGTATTTT.

The chain is built from TRBV11-1 and TRBJ1-5; no clear D gene. Trimming removed 6 bases from V and 2 bases from J, with 29 bases in between. Germline V gene sequence: CDR1 SGHAT, CDR2 FQDESV (reference sequence). This CDR3 has 20 amino acids. For the CDR3, the DNA is TGTGCCAGCAGACGCTTAGTTATCAAGGGTGCTCGATCGGGCAATCAGCCCCAGCATTTT. As protein: CASRRLVIKGARSGNQPQHF.

This clonotype was detected once. Given a much more abundant clone one base away, this may be a read error. The CDR3 ends on some other residue instead of the conserved phenylalanine or tryptophan, so this is likely a read error. The chain links TRBV11-1 to TRBJ1-5; a possible D gene is TRBD1 (5 bases). From germline, CDR1 is SGHAT and CDR2 FQDESV (reference sequence). This CDR3 has 17 residues. V lost 2 bases and J 4 bases, leaving 18 bases between the germline ends. CDR3 sequence: CASSLMGRMIRNQPQHS. The CDR3 nucleotides are TGTGCCAGCAGCTTAATGGGGCGGATGATTAGGAATCAGCCCCAGCATTCT.

The sample holds many counts of this clonotype. The chain uses TRBV20-1 and TRBJ2-5, with D unresolved. V was clipped by 0 bases and J by 5 bases, with 4 bases between them. There are 11 residues in the CDR3. Germline values: CDR1 DFQATT, CDR2 SNEGSKA (reference sequence). The CDR3 bases are TGCAGTGCTAGAGATGGGGAGACCCAGTACTTC. Residues: CSARDGETQYF.

This chain joins TRBV15 and TRBJ1-2, with 7 bases aligning to TRBD1. The germline gives CDR1 LNHNV, CDR2 YYDKDF (reference sequence). This CDR3 is built from 14 residues. With 1 base clipped from V and 7 bases from J, the junction kept 6 bases outside the gene matches. Here the CDR3 reads CATSRGQGNIGYTF. CDR3 DNA: TGTGCCACCAGCAGAGGACAGGGTAATATTGGCTACACCTTC.

The J gene is TRBJ1-1, the V gene TRBV19; D not certain. In germline, CDR1 is LNHDA, CDR2 SQIVND (reference sequence). V was pared by 6 bases and J by 0 bases, with 11 bases between. The CDR3 has 14 amino acids. The DNA of the CDR3 is TGTGCCAGTAGGCCCACAGCCGTGAACACTGAAGCTTTCTTT. Translation: CASRPTAVNTEAFF. Looking up the rest from reference TRBV19 and TRBJ1-1 gives the full variable domain: DGGITQSPKYLFRKEGQNVTLSCEQNLNHDAMYWYRQDPGQGLRLIYYSQIVNDFQKGDIAEGYSVSREKKESFPLTVTSAQKNPTAFYLCASRPTAVNTEAFFGQGTRLTVV.

The V gene is TRBV15, the J gene TRBJ2-1; tentatively, D is TRBD2 (6 bases). This CDR3 has 15 residues. V shed 1 base and J shed 4 bases, with 11 bases lying between them. Germline V CDR1 and CDR2: LNHNV, YYDKDF (reference sequence). The CDR3 coding sequence is TGTGCCACCAGCAGAGTTGTGCGGGGTTACAATGAGCAGTTCTTC. Translation: CATSRVVRGYNEQFF.

The CDR3 nucleotides are TGTGCCATCGGACTCGGTATTTCACGCGAGCAGTACTTC. It specifies CAIGLGISREQYF. The chain links TRBV15 to TRBJ2-7; D might be TRBD2 (5 bases). Germline values: CDR1 LNHNV, CDR2 YYDKDF (reference sequence). Trimming took off 10 bases at V and 6 bases at J, with 19 bases between the two ends. This CDR3 spans 13 amino acids. The full variable domain, in which reference TRBV15 and TRBJ2-7 provide the parts outside the CDR3, is DAMVIQNPRYQVTQFGKPVTLSCSQTLNHNVMYWYQQKSSQAPKLLFHYYDKDFNNEADTPDNFQSRRPNTSFCFLDIRSPGLGDTAMYLCAIGLGISREQYFGPGTRLTVT.

The table lists this clonotype with many counts. As DNA, the CDR3 is TGCGCCAGCAGCTTGGCCTTAAGAGATACGCAGTATTTT. Its protein is CASSLALRDTQYF. This sequence joins TRBV5-1 and TRBJ2-3; D unresolved. The germline gives CDR1 SGHRS, CDR2 YFSETQ. V was clipped by 0 bases and J by 5 bases, with 7 bases between them. CDR3 length equals 13 residues.

This clonotype was seen many times. This rearrangement joins TRBV2 to TRBJ2-4, with D tentatively TRBD2 (5 bases). The CDR3 has 16 amino acids. Germline CDR1 is SNHLY and CDR2 is FYNNEI. Trimming left V 3 bases short and J 0 bases short, with 12 bases between. The CDR3 region is CASSDGERIAKNIQYF. The CDR3 DNA is TGTGCCAGCAGTGACGGTGAGCGGATAGCCAAAAACATTCAGTACTTC.

This clonotype was detected ten times or more. The chain recombines TRBV4-1 with TRBJ1-1; D remains ambiguous. This CDR3 has 15 residues. V lost 9 bases, J lost 1 base, and 18 bases lay in between. CDR1 MGHRA and CDR2 YSYEKL come from the germline V gene. The CDR3, as DNA: TGCGCCAGTACCGACGGAACCCTCAGGAACACTGAAGCTTTCTTT. Translated: CASTDGTLRNTEAFF.